This TCR beta chain is drawn from a study of T cell responses to AZD1222 COVID-19 vaccine. Only in-frame clones appear in the TCRdb table, and some are missing; sequencing was by immunoSEQ multiplex PCR. The top ten clones hold approximately 0.98% of a sample with about 160,000 clones, just over 90% of them seen once. Germline assignment: CDR1 SGHRS and CDR2 YFSETQ. V was clipped by 4 bases and J by 5 bases, with 15 bases between them. The CDR3 consists of 14 residues. Study-level points and caveats: Without day 14 samples, only post-peak T cell repertoires were studied. Unmutated variant regions reportedly attract nearly half of all spike-specific TCRs.

In regard to this clone: Its matching antigen is unknown.

Sequenced here: peripheral blood, sampled 28 days after the second AZD1222 dose. The chain joins TRBV5-1 to TRBJ1-1; D is undetermined. The TCR was taken from an adult who received the AZD1222 COVID-19 vaccine. As DNA, the CDR3 is TGCGCCAGCAGCCCTGAATGGGGAGGGACTGAAGCTTTCTTT. It specifies CASSPEWGGTEAFF.